This T cell receptor (beta chain) was sequenced for a study of blood T cell repertoires in COVID-19. Study-wide context: Researchers got acute and convalescent COVID-19 samples from the United States, Italy and Spain. In each case, the material was cDNA or gDNA derived from T cells, B-cell-depleted T cells, or PBMCs.

CDR3 length: 14 residues. V was clipped by 2 bases and J by 4 bases, with 12 bases between them. Germline assignment: CDR1 SGHTS and CDR2 YDEGEE. Authors' methods: Using reference gene primer amplification, nucleated cell counts were estimated. Here immunoSEQ multiplex PCR was the method, and the copy in TCRdb shows in-frame clones only, minus some. V, J and clone size are taken as reported in that table, and D and trimming were inferred from the DNA itself. Of under 300,000 clones listed, roughly 91% are singletons. The J gene is TRBJ1-2, the V gene TRBV5-8; a weak D match, TRBD1 (6 bases). The sequenced sample consisted of peripheral blood. The receptor was isolated from a middle-aged woman who had recovered from COVID-19. CDR3 in DNA: TGTGCCAGCAGCTTCCAGGGGCCGGTCTATGGCTACACCTTC. This sequence encodes CASSFQGPVYGYTF. The whole variable domain, filled in from reference TRBV5-8 and TRBJ1-2, reads EAGVTQSPTHLIKTRGQQATLRCSPISGHTSVYWYQQALGLGLQFLLWYDEGEERNRGNFPPRFSGRQFPNYSSELNVNALELEDSALYLCASSFQGPVYGYTFGSGTRLTVV.